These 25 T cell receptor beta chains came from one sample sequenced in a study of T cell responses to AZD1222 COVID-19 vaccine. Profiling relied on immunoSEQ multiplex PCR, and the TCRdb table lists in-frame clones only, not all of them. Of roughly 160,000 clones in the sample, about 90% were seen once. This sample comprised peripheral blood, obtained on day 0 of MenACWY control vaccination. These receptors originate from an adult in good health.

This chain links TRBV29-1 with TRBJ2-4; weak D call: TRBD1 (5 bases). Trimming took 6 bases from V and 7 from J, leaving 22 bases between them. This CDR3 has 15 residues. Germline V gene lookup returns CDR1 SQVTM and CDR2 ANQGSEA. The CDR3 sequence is CSVRQTSIPGNIQYF. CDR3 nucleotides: TGCAGCGTCAGACAGACGAGTATACCTGGGAACATTCAGTACTTC. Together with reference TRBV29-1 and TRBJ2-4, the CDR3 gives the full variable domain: SAVISQKPSRDICQRGTSLTIQCQVDSQVTMMFWYRQQPGQSLTLIATANQGSEATYESGFVIDKFPISRPNLTFSTLTVSNMSPEDSSIYLCSVRQTSIPGNIQYFGAGTRLSVL.

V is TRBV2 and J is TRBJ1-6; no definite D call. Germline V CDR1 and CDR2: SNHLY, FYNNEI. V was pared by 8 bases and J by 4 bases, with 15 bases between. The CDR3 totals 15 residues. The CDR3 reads CASLTGVHYNSPLHF. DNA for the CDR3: TGTGCCAGCCTAACGGGTGTTCATTATAATTCACCCCTCCACTTT.

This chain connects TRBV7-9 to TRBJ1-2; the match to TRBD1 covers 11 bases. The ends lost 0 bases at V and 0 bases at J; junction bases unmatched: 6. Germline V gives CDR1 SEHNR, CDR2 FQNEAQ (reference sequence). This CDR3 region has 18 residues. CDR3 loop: CASSLAPGTGGTNYGYTF. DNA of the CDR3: TGTGCCAGCAGCTTAGCCCCTGGGACAGGGGGGACTAACTATGGCTACACCTTC.

The CDR3: CASSQTGRGNTIYF. In nucleotides, the CDR3 is TGTGCCAGCAGCCAAACAGGGAGGGGAAACACCATATATTTT. This sequence joins TRBV7-9 and TRBJ1-3; perhaps TRBD1 as D (6 bases). V was shortened by 5 bases and J by 4 bases, with 12 bases between the two germline ends. The CDR3 sequence is 14 residues long. Germline values: CDR1 SEHNR, CDR2 FQNEAQ (reference sequence).

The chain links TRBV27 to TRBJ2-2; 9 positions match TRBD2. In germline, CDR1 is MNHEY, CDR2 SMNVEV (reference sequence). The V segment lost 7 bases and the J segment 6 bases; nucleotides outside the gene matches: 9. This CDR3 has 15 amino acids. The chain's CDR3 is CASTFSGGLPGELFF. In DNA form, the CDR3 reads TGTGCCAGCACCTTTAGCGGGGGTCTACCCGGGGAGCTGTTTTTT.

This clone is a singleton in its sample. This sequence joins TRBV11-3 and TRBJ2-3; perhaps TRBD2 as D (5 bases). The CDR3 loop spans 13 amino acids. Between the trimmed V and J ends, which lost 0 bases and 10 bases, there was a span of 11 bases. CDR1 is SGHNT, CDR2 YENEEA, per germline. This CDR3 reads CASSLDPGFAQYF. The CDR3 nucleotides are TGTGCCAGCAGCTTAGACCCGGGGTTCGCGCAGTATTTT.

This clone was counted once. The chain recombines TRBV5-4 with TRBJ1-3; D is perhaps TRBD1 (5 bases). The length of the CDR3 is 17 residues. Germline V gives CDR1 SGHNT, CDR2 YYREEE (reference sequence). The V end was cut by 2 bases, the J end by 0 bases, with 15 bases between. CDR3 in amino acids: CASSFRPTAVSGNTIYF. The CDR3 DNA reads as TGTGCCAGCAGCTTCAGACCGACAGCAGTCTCTGGAAACACCATATATTTT.

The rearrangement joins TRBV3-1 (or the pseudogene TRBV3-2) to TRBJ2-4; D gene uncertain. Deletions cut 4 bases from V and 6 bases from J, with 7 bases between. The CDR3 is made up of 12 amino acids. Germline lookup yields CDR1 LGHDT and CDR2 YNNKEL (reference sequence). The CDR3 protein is CASSPARNIQYF. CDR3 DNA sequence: TGTGCCAGCAGCCCAGCGAGAAACATTCAGTACTTC.

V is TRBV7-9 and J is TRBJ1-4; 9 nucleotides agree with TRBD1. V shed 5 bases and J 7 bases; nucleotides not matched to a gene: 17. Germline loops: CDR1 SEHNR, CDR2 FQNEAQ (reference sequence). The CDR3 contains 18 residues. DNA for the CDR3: TGTGCCAGCAGCCAAGCCGGTATCAGGACAGGGGCCCTTGAAAAACTGTTTTTT. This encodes CASSQAGIRTGALEKLFF. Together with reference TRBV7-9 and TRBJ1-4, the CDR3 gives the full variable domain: DTGVSQNPRHKITKRGQNVTFRCDPISEHNRLYWYRQTLGQGPEFLTYFQNEAQLEKSRLLSDRFSAERPKGSFSTLEIQRTEQGDSAMYLCASSQAGIRTGALEKLFFGSGTQLSVL.

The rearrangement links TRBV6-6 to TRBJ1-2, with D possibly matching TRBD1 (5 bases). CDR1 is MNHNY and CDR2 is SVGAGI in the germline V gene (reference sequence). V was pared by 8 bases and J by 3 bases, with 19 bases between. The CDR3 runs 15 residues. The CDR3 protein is CASFLGGLGDYGYTF. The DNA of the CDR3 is TGTGCCAGCTTCCTCGGGGGTCTTGGTGACTATGGCTACACCTTC.

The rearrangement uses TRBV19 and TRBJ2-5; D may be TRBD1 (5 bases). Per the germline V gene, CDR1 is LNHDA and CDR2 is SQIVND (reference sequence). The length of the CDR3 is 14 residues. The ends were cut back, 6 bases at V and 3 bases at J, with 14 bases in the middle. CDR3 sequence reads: CASSPDQTEETQYF. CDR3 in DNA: TGTGCCAGTAGCCCCGATCAGACAGAAGAGACCCAGTACTTC. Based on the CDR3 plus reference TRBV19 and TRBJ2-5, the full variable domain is DGGITQSPKYLFRKEGQNVTLSCEQNLNHDAMYWYRQDPGQGLRLIYYSQIVNDFQKGDIAEGYSVSREKKESFPLTVTSAQKNPTAFYLCASSPDQTEETQYFGPGTRLLVL.

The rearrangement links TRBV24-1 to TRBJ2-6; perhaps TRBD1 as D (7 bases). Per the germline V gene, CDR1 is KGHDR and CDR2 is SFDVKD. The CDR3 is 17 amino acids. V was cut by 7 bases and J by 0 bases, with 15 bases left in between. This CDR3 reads CATSPGDSLSGANVLTF. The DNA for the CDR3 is TGTGCCACCAGCCCGGGGGACAGTCTCTCTGGGGCCAACGTCCTGACTTTC.

The CDR3 spells CASSYTNSNQPQHF. CDR3 sequence (DNA): TGTGCCAGTAGTTATACGAATAGCAATCAGCCCCAGCATTTT. This chain uses TRBV19 with TRBJ1-5; D is undetermined. Germline CDR1 is LNHDA and CDR2 is SQIVND (reference sequence). V shed 5 bases and J shed 0 bases, with 8 bases lying between them. This CDR3 comprises 14 residues.

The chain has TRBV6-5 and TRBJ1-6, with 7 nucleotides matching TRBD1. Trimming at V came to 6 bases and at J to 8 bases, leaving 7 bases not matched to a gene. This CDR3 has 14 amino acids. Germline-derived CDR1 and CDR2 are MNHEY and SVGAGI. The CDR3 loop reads CASRLGTEDSPLHF. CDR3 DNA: TGTGCCAGCAGACTCGGGACAGAAGATTCACCCCTCCACTTT.

In DNA form, the CDR3 reads TGTGCCAGCAGTTTACAGGGCTACTATGGCTACACCTTC. It translates to CASSLQGYYGYTF. This chain uses TRBV12-3 or TRBV12-4 with TRBJ1-2; tentative D call: TRBD1 (5 bases). The length of the CDR3 is 13 residues. The V end was cut by 2 bases, the J end by 3 bases, with 7 bases between.

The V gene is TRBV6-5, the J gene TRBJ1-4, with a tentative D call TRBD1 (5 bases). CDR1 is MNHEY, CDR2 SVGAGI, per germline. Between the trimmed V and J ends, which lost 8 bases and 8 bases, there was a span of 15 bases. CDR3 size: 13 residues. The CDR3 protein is CASSEGRDEKLFF. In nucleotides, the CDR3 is TGTGCCAGCTCCGAGGGGCGCGACGAAAAACTGTTTTTT.

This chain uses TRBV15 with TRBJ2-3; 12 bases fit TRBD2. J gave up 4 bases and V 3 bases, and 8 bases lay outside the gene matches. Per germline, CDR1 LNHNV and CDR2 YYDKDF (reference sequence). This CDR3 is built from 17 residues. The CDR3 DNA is TGTGCCACCAGCAGTGGGACTAGCGGGTTGGGGGCAGATACGCAGTATTTT. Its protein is CATSSGTSGLGADTQYF.

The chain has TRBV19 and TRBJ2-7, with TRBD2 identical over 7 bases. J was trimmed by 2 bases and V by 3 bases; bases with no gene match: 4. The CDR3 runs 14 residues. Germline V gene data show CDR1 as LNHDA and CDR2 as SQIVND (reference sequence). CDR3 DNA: TGTGCCAGTAGTATCCTAGCGGAGACCTACGAGCAGTACTTC. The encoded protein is CASSILAETYEQYF.

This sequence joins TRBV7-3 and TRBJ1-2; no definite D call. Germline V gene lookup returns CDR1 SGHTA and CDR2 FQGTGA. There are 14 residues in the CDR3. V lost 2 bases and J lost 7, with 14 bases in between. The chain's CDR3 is CASSLFSGLSGYTF. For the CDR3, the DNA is TGTGCCAGCAGCTTATTCTCAGGACTTTCTGGCTACACCTTC.

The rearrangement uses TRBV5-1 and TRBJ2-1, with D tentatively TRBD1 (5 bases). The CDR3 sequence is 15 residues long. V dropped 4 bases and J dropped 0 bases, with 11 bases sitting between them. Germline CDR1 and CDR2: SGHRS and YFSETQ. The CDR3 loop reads CASSQQVDSYNEQFF. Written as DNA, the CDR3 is TGCGCCAGCAGCCAACAGGTCGACTCCTACAATGAGCAGTTCTTC.

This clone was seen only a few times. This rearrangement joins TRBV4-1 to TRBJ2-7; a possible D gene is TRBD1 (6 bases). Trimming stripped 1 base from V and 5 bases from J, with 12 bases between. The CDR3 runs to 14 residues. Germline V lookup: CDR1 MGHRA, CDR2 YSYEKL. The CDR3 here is CASSQGQGIDEQYF. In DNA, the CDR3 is TGCGCCAGCAGCCAAGGGCAGGGGATCGACGAGCAGTACTTC.

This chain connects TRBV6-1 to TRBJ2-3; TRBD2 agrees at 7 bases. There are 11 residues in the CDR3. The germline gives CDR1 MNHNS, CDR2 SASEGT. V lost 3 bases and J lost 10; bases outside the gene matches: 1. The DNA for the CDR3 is TGTGCCAGCAGTGAGGGGGGGGCGCAGTATTTT. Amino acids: CASSEGGAQYF.

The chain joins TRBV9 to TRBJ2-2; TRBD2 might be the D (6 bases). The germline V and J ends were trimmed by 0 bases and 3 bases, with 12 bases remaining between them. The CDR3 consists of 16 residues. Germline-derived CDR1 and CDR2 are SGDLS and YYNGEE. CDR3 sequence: CASSVVPGLHTGELFF. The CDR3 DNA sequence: TGTGCCAGCAGCGTAGTGCCGGGACTTCACACCGGGGAGCTGTTTTTT.

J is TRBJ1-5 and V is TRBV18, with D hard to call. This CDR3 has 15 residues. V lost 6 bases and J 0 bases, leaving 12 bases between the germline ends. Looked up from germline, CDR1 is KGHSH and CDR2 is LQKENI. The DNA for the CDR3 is TGTGCCAGCTCGCCTACAGTCAATAGCAATCAGCCCCAGCATTTT. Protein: CASSPTVNSNQPQHF.

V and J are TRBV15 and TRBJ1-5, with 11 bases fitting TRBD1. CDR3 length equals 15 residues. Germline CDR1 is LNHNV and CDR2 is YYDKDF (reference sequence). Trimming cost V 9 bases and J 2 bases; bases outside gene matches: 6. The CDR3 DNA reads TGTGCCACGGGGGACAGGGGGAGAGGCAATCAGCCCCAGCATTTT. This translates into CATGDRGRGNQPQHF. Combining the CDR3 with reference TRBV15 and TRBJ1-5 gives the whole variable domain DAMVIQNPRYQVTQFGKPVTLSCSQTLNHNVMYWYQQKSSQAPKLLFHYYDKDFNNEADTPDNFQSRRPNTSFCFLDIRSPGLGDTAMYLCATGDRGRGNQPQHFGDGTRLSIL.